This TCR beta chain derives from a study of T cells in Graves' hyperthyroidism and ophthalmopathy. This clonotype was found many times. Trimming removed 0 bases from V and 2 bases from J, with 10 bases in between. The germline V gene has CDR1 MGHRA and CDR2 YSYEKL. This CDR3 contains 15 residues. Template material for amplifying TCR beta CDR3 regions consisted of RNA transcripts. HTBI primers were employed in a first-round RT-PCR of the TCR CDR3. Via MiXCR, TCRdb re-called the multiplex PCR reads, giving one row per CDR3 protein. The sample yields roughly 49,000 distinct CDR3 sequences, less than 65% seen once.

The sequence was obtained from a man between 18 and 35 years old with Graves' hyperthyroidism. The rearrangement uses TRBV4-1 and TRBJ1-1; D is ambiguous. Material for sequencing was peripheral blood or thyroid tissue (not recorded which). In DNA form, the CDR3 reads TGCGCCAGCAGCCAAGATGCAGCCAGTAACACTGAAGCTTTCTTT. Residues: CASSQDAASNTEAFF.